This TCR beta chain derives from a study of ipilimumab plus nivolumab after autologous stem cell transplantation (dated by TCRdb to the early 2020s). Looking at the study overall: A median of about five ipilimumab doses and about eight nivolumab doses was received by trial patients. The intent-to-treat population of the trial consisted of roughly 35 patients. Patients with high-risk diffuse large B cell lymphoma, mature T cell lymphoma, or multiple myeloma undergoing autologous transplant were enrolled in the trial. The myeloma cohort included high-risk transplant-naive patients and patients relapsing within 3 years of a first autologous transplant. The study at large found these results: The authors stated that profiles of the T cell receptor repertoire, regulatory T cell phenotype and gut microbiota provided a biologic rationale for studying this approach further. Combined checkpoint inhibition appeared tolerable as post-transplant consolidation, according to the authors' conclusion.

Regarding this clone: This clone's antigen is unknown. No quality values exist for individual bases; no much larger clone is one base distant.

From the cysteine through the phenylalanine, the CDR3 covers 13 amino acids. Only CDR3 DNA is held: 39 bases, read in frame from base 1. Libraries were constructed by the immunoSEQ multiplex PCR assay. TCRdb provides this immuneACCESS table in a form limited to in-frame rearrangements. Some clones are lacking; in checked studies, under half of them reflect an unresolved V gene, and why the rest are absent is not known. For this sample the table gives tens of thousands of clones, of which 92% were detected only once. The biggest ten clones account for roughly 0.9% of the sample. Checkpoint therapy was initiated 14 to 28 days after autologous transplant, and ipilimumab was administered at 1 mg/kg intravenously on day 1 of selected weeks. The nivolumab dose was 3 mg/kg intravenously, delivered on day 1 of weeks 1, 4, 7, 10, and every two weeks through week 26. This was a Phase Ib clinical trial that tested ipilimumab plus nivolumab, given as combined checkpoint inhibition, for consolidation following autologous stem cell transplantation.

Rearrangement joined TRBV12-1 to TRBJ2-1; TRBD2, the table's D call, was not compared with the DNA. TRBV12-1 is described as a pseudogene. Sequences were derived from PBMCs, sampled in a trial of ipilimumab plus nivolumab as post-transplant consolidation. This sequence was found in a male donor with multiple myeloma. The CDR3 sequence is CASSSDLEGEQFF. In nucleotides, the sequence is TGTGCCAGCAGCTCCGACCTTGAGGGTGAGCAGTTCTTC.